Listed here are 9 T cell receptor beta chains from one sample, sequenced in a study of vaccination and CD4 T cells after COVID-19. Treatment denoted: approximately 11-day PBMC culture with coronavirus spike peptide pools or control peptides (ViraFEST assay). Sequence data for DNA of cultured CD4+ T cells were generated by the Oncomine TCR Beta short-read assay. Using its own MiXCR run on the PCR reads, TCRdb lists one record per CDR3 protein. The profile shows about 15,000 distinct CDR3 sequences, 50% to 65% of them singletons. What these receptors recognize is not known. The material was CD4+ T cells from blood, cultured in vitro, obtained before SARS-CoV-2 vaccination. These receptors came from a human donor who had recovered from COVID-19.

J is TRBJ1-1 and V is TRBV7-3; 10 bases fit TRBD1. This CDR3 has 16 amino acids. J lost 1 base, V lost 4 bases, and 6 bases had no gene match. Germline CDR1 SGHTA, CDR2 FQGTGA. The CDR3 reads CASSSWTGGWNTEAFF. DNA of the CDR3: TGTGCCAGCAGCTCCTGGACAGGGGGATGGAACACTGAAGCTTTCTTT.

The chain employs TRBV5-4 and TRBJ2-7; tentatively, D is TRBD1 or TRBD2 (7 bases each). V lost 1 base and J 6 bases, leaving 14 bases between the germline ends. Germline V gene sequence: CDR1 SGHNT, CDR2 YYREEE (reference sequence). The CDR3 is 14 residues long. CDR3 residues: CASSLTDREGEQYF. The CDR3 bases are TGTGCCAGCAGCTTGACCGACAGGGAGGGCGAGCAGTACTTC.

CDR3 bases: TGTGCCAGCAGCTTGGGCGGAAAGCAGCAGCCCCAGCATTTT. This gives the protein CASSLGGKQQPQHF. The chain has TRBV7-2 and TRBJ1-5; D remains ambiguous. In germline, CDR1 is SGHTA, CDR2 FQGNSA. CDR3 size: 14 residues. The V gene lost 3 bases and the J gene lost 7 bases, with 13 bases spanning the gap. Supplemented by reference TRBV7-2 and TRBJ1-5, the full variable domain reads GAGVSQSPSNKVTEKGKDVELRCDPISGHTALYWYRQSLGQGLEFLIYFQGNSAPDKSGLPSDRFSAERTGGSVSTLTIQRTQQEDSAVYLCASSLGGKQQPQHFGDGTRLSIL.

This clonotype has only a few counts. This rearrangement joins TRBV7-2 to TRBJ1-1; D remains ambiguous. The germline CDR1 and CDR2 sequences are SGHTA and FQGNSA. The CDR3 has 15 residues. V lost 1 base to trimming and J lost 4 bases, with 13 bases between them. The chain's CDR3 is CASSLGAPPTTEAFF. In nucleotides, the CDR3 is TGTGCCAGCAGCTTAGGGGCCCCCCCGACCACTGAAGCTTTCTTT.

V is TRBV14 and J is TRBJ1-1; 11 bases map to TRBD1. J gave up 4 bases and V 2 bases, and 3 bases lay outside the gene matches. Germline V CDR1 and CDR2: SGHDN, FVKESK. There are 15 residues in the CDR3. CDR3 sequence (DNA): TGTGCCAGCAGCCAACGGACAGGGGGCGGCACTGAAGCTTTCTTT. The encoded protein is CASSQRTGGGTEAFF.

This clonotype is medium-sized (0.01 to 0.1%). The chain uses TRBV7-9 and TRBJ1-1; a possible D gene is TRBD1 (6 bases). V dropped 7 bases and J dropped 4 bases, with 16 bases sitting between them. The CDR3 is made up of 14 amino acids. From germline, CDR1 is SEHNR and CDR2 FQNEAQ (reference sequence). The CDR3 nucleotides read TGTGCCAGCAAGTGGGAGGGGGGGCCCACTGAAGCTTTCTTT. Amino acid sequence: CASKWEGGPTEAFF.

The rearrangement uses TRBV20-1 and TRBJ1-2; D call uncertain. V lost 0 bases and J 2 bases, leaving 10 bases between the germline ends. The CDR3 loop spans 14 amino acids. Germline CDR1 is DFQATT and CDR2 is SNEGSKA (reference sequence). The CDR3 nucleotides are TGCAGTGCTAGAGAGGGCGGAACCAACTATGGCTACACCTTC. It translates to CSAREGGTNYGYTF.

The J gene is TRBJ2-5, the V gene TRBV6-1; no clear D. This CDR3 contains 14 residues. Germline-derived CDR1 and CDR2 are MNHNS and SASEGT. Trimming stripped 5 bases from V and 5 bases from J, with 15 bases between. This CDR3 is CASSTPGARETQYF. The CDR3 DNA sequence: TGTGCCAGCAGTACCCCGGGCGCCCGGGAGACCCAGTACTTC.

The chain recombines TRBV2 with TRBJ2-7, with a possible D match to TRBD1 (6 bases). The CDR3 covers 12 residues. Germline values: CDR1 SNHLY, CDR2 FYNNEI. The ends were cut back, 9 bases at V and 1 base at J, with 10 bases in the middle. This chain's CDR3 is CASGQLSYEQYF. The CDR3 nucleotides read TGTGCCAGTGGACAGTTATCCTACGAGCAGTACTTC.